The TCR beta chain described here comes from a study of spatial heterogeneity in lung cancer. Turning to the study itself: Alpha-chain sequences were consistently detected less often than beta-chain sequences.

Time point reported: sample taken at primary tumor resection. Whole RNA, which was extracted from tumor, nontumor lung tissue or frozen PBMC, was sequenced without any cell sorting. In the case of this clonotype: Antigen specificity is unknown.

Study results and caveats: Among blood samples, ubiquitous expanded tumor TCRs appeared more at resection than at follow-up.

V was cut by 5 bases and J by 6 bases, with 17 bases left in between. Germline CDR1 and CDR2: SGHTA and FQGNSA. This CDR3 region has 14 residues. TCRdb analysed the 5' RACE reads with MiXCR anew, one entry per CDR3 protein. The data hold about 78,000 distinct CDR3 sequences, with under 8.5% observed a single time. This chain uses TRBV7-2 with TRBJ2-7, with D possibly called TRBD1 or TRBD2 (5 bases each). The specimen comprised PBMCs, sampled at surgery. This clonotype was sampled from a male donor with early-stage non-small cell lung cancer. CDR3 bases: TGTGCCAGCAGCCTACCGGGACCGACGACCGAGCAGTACTTC. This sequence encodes CASSLPGPTTEQYF.